The 9 T cell receptor beta chains listed next were all sequenced from one sample in a study of blood T cells in healthy people across ages (dated by TCRdb to between 2015 and 2017). Library preparation employed 5' RACE. Sequencing used an Illumina HiSeq 2500. A second PCR of about 7 to 12 cycles was run with a J-beta primer mix and a sample-barcoded 5' primer. TCRdb reprocessing: public reads trimmed at Q25 with fastp, clones called with MiXCR, in-frame beta chains kept. Entries are consolidated by CDR3 protein sequence, retaining the most common genes and DNA. The sample data list approximately 810,000 distinct CDR3 sequences, and roughly 40% of these were observed just once. Around 13% of the sample is in the top ten clones. Sample: blood. These receptors all stem from a man aged 18 to 29 in good health.

This clonotype was observed many times. CDR3 sequence: CSVEDPGAGADTQYF. As DNA, the CDR3 is TGCAGCGTTGAAGATCCAGGGGCCGGCGCAGATACGCAGTATTTT. The chain joins TRBV29-1 to TRBJ2-3, with D perhaps matching TRBD1 (6 bases). Germline V gives CDR1 SQVTM, CDR2 ANQGSEA. Deletions cut 0 bases from V and 4 bases from J, with 14 bases between. CDR3 length: 15 residues.

This clonotype has just a few counts. This sequence joins TRBV7-9 and TRBJ1-2; possible D gene TRBD1, 5 bases. CDR1 SEHNR and CDR2 FQNEAQ come from the germline V gene (reference sequence). Trimming took off 1 base at V and 1 base at J, with 16 bases between the two ends. The CDR3 covers 17 residues. The CDR3 DNA follows: TGTGCCAGCAGCTTAGGCGGGGCCCCGACCGTTAACTATGGCTACACCTTC. It yields the protein CASSLGGAPTVNYGYTF. The entire variable domain, with the rest obtained from reference TRBV7-9 and TRBJ1-2, is as follows: DTGVSQNPRHKITKRGQNVTFRCDPISEHNRLYWYRQTLGQGPEFLTYFQNEAQLEKSRLLSDRFSAERPKGSFSTLEIQRTEQGDSAMYLCASSLGGAPTVNYGYTFGSGTRLTVV.

The rearrangement joins TRBV14 to TRBJ2-3; TRBD1 matches 10 bases. V trimming: 0 bases; J trimming: 3 bases; junction bases outside the gene matches: 9. Germline V lookup: CDR1 SGHDN, CDR2 FVKESK. The CDR3 has 18 amino acids. The CDR3 loop is CASSQDQRDRGHTDTQYF. The CDR3 nucleotides are TGTGCCAGCAGCCAAGATCAACGGGACAGGGGACATACAGATACGCAGTATTTT.

The chain links TRBV7-2 to TRBJ2-5, with a tentative D call TRBD1 (5 bases). The DNA matches TRBJ2-1 better at its end, which makes the J call doubtful. The CDR3 extends over 15 amino acids. The germline V gene encodes CDR1 SGHTA and CDR2 FQGNSA. The CDR3 region has the DNA TGTGCCAGCAGCTTAGAAAGGGGTTTGAGGCAGACCCAGTTCTTC. Translation: CASSLERGLRQTQFF.

V is TRBV28 and J is TRBJ1-1; D might be TRBD1 (6 bases). CDR1 and CDR2 (germline): MDHEN, SYDVKM. CDR3 length: 16 residues. The V end lost 2 bases, the J end lost 2 bases, and 15 bases lay between the germline ends. The CDR3 spells CASSLGGWGANTEAFF. CDR3 DNA sequence: TGTGCCAGCAGTTTAGGGGGCTGGGGGGCTAACACTGAAGCTTTCTTT.

As concerns this clonotype: A read error may be the cause here, since a much bigger clone is one base away. This CDR3 reads CASGPVHSIYNEQFF. The CDR3 bases are TGTGCCAGCGGCCCTGTACATTCGATCTACAATGAGCAGTTCTTC. J is TRBJ2-1 and V is TRBV14; unclear D gene. Deletions cut 8 bases from V and 3 bases from J, with 17 bases between. The CDR3 has 15 residues. Germline CDR1 and CDR2: SGHDN and FVKESK.

V gene TRBV21-1 combines with J gene TRBJ2-7; the table names TRBD2, a call not compared with the DNA. TRBV21-1 is deemed a pseudogene. The CDR3 length is 13 residues. The CDR3 coding sequence is TGTGCCAGCAGCCGGAGGGTCGGACGTGAGCAGTACTTC. Protein product: CASSRRVGREQYF.

The rearrangement joins TRBV28 to TRBJ1-4; D is unresolved. CDR1 is MDHEN, CDR2 SYDVKM, per germline. Trimming took off 1 base at V and 9 bases at J, with 15 bases between the two ends. The CDR3 spans 15 residues. The DNA for the CDR3 is TGTGCCAGCAGTTTATCGGGCCCTGGGGATAAAAAACTGTTTTTT. Protein: CASSLSGPGDKKLFF.

This clonotype was counted a few times. This rearrangement joins TRBV2 to TRBJ1-2; the D is unclear. Trimming cost V 1 base and J 10 bases, with 10 bases left between them. The CDR3 spans 12 residues. Germline CDR1 and CDR2: SNHLY and FYNNEI. CDR3 region: CASSEGGNDYTF. The CDR3 nucleotides read TGTGCCAGCAGTGAAGGTGGGAATGACTACACCTTC. Full variable domain (remainder filled in from reference TRBV2 and TRBJ1-2): EPEVTQTPSHQVTQMGQEVILRCVPISNHLYFYWYRQILGQKVEFLVSFYNNEISEKSEIFDDQFSVERPDGSNFTLKIRSTKLEDSAMYFCASSEGGNDYTFGSGTRLTVV.